A single sample gave rise to the 22 T cell receptor beta chains below, sequenced in a study of shared clonotypes between healthy human individuals. Clones were sequenced by immunoSEQ multiplex PCR, and TCRdb holds only the in-frame ones, with some missing. The sample holds 2 million or so clones; roughly 95% are singletons and the top ten take 1% to 1.3%. Naive CD8 cells comprised CD45RO-negative, CCR7-positively selected cells, excluding terminally differentiated effector memory CD45RA+ cells. The specimen was naive CD8+ T cells sorted from blood. The receptors derive from a young man in good health.

A remark on this clone: Other DNA sequences from this sample encode an identical CDR3 as well. This chain uses TRBV6-5 with TRBJ2-2, with 7 bases identical to TRBD2. The germline CDR1 and CDR2 sequences are MNHEY and SVGAGI. J lost 4 bases, V lost 2 bases, and 1 base had no gene match. This CDR3 region has 14 residues. The CDR3, as DNA: TGTGCCAGCAGTTACGGGGAGGGCACCGGGGAGCTGTTTTTT. It specifies CASSYGEGTGELFF.

Concerning this clone: The same CDR3 is also encoded by other DNA sequences in this sample. The V gene is TRBV7-9, the J gene TRBJ2-7; D is undetermined. V lost 4 bases and J 1 base, leaving 5 bases between the germline ends. In germline, CDR1 is SEHNR, CDR2 FQNEAQ (reference sequence). The CDR3 is 12 amino acids. CDR3 coding DNA: TGTGCCAGCAGCTCTCTATCCTACGAGCAGTACTTC. This translates into CASSSLSYEQYF.

The gene calls are TRBV9 and TRBJ2-5; D is perhaps TRBD1 (6 bases). Germline loops: CDR1 SGDLS, CDR2 YYNGEE. This CDR3 has 15 amino acids. Trimming removed 3 bases at V and 1 base at J, with 13 bases between. The CDR3, as DNA: TGTGCCAGCAGCGCCCAGGGACAATCCCAAGAGACCCAGTACTTC. Its translation is CASSAQGQSQETQYF.

The rearrangement joins TRBV7-8 to TRBJ1-6, with TRBD1 as a possible D gene (6 bases). The V end was cut by 5 bases, the J end by 2 bases, with 13 bases between. This CDR3 is 16 amino acids long. CDR1 SGHVS and CDR2 FQNEAQ come from the germline V gene. CDR3 sequence (DNA): TGTGCCAGCAGCCTTGGGGGGGGGCCCTATAATTCACCCCTCCACTTT. Translation gives CASSLGGGPYNSPLHF. The whole variable domain, remainder taken from reference TRBV7-8 and TRBJ1-6, is GAGVSQSPRYKVAKRGQDVALRCDPISGHVSLFWYQQALGQGPEFLTYFQNEAQLDKSGLPSDRFFAERPEGSVSTLKIQRTQQEDSAVYLCASSLGGGPYNSPLHFGNGTRLTVT.

A word on this clone: This same CDR3 is encoded by further DNA sequences in the sample. V usage is TRBV10-3 and J usage is TRBJ1-1, with 8 bases fitting TRBD1. The CDR3 has 13 residues. J gave up 4 bases and V 4 bases, and 2 bases lay outside the gene matches. In germline, CDR1 is ENHRY, CDR2 SYGVKD. The CDR3: CAISGDRGTEAFF. The CDR3 DNA reads TGTGCCATCAGTGGAGACAGGGGCACTGAAGCTTTCTTT.

The rearrangement uses TRBV7-9 and TRBJ1-4, with TRBD1 as a possible D gene (6 bases). With 1 base removed from V and 2 bases from J, the gap between germline ends came to 17 bases. Germline loops: CDR1 SEHNR, CDR2 FQNEAQ (reference sequence). The CDR3 loop spans 18 amino acids. CDR3 region: CASSLGGQGFVTNEKLFF. For the CDR3, the DNA is TGTGCCAGCAGCTTAGGGGGGCAGGGTTTCGTTACTAATGAAAAACTGTTTTTT. The variable domain in full, with the rest retrieved from reference TRBV7-9 and TRBJ1-4, is DTGVSQNPRHKITKRGQNVTFRCDPISEHNRLYWYRQTLGQGPEFLTYFQNEAQLEKSRLLSDRFSAERPKGSFSTLEIQRTEQGDSAMYLCASSLGGQGFVTNEKLFFGSGTQLSVL.

This rearrangement joins TRBV27 to TRBJ2-7, with D maybe TRBD2 (6 bases). The CDR3 loop spans 16 amino acids. V was trimmed by 4 bases and J by 3 bases, leaving 19 bases between them. CDR1 and CDR2 from the germline V gene are MNHEY and SMNVEV (reference sequence). The CDR3 region is CASSSGTHNPFYEQYF. DNA of the CDR3: TGTGCCAGCAGTTCGGGGACTCACAACCCCTTCTACGAGCAGTACTTC.

This chain links TRBV9 with TRBJ1-4, with D hard to call. This CDR3 region has 15 residues. Trimming took off 2 bases at V and 5 bases at J, with 13 bases between the two ends. From germline, CDR1 is SGDLS and CDR2 YYNGEE. CDR3 bases: TGTGCCAGCAGCGTCCGCGGACTCCCAAATGAAAAACTGTTTTTT. Translating it yields CASSVRGLPNEKLFF. Combining the CDR3 with reference TRBV9 and TRBJ1-4 gives the whole variable domain DSGVTQTPKHLITATGQRVTLRCSPRSGDLSVYWYQQSLDQGLQFLIQYYNGEERAKGNILERFSAQQFPDLHSELNLSSLELGDSALYFCASSVRGLPNEKLFFGSGTQLSVL.

As to this clone: This sample includes further DNA sequences coding for the same CDR3. This chain connects TRBV11-2 to TRBJ2-1, with D perhaps matching TRBD2 (6 bases). Trimming shortened V by 2 bases and J by 2 bases, and 7 bases separated the two germline ends. Germline values: CDR1 SGHAT, CDR2 FQNNGV. The CDR3 loop spans 14 amino acids. The CDR3 here is CASSLPGAYNEQFF. DNA of the CDR3: TGTGCCAGCAGCTTACCGGGGGCCTACAATGAGCAGTTCTTC.

The rearrangement links TRBV30 to TRBJ1-3; TRBD1 is a possible D gene (5 bases). Germline assignment: CDR1 GTSNPN and CDR2 SVGIG (reference sequence). The ends were cut back, 1 base at V and 4 bases at J, with 11 bases in the middle. This CDR3 has 14 amino acids. CDR3 DNA: TGTGCCTGGAGTGAGGGGAGTACGGGAAACACCATATATTTT. Translated: CAWSEGSTGNTIYF.

The gene calls are TRBV30 and TRBJ1-2; 9 positions match TRBD1. V lost 1 base and J lost 13; bases outside the gene matches: 7. There are 12 residues in the CDR3. Germline CDR1 reads GTSNPN; CDR2 reads SVGIG (reference sequence). The CDR3 nucleotides are TGTGCCTGGAGTGCCGGGACAGGGAGGCTCACCTTC. This translates into CAWSAGTGRLTF. Looking up the rest from reference TRBV30 and TRBJ1-2 gives the full variable domain: SQTIHQWPATLVQPVGSPLSLECTVEGTSNPNLYWYRQAAGRGLQLLFYSVGIGQISSEVPQNLSASRPQDRQFILSSKKLLLSDSGFYLCAWSAGTGRLTFGSGTRLTVV.

For this clone: Other DNA sequences of this sample code for an identical CDR3. This chain connects TRBV11-2 to TRBJ2-7; D ambiguous. Germline values: CDR1 SGHAT, CDR2 FQNNGV. The CDR3 runs to 13 residues. Trimming left V 1 base short and J 3 bases short, with 7 bases between. The CDR3 DNA sequence: TGTGCCAGCAGCTTAGTTCTAGTCTACGAGCAGTACTTC. It is translated as CASSLVLVYEQYF. Drawing the rest from reference TRBV11-2 and TRBJ2-7, the complete variable domain is EAGVAQSPRYKIIEKRQSVAFWCNPISGHATLYWYQQILGQGPKLLIQFQNNGVVDDSQLPKDRFSAERLKGVDSTLKIQPAKLEDSAVYLCASSLVLVYEQYFGPGTRLTVT.

In nucleotides, the CDR3 is TGTGCCAGCAGTGGAACGACAGGCACTGACGAGCAGTACTTC. Its protein is CASSGTTGTDEQYF. J is TRBJ2-7 and V is TRBV27, with TRBD1 as a possible D gene (6 bases). The CDR3 runs to 14 residues. Germline V gene lookup returns CDR1 MNHEY and CDR2 SMNVEV (reference sequence). V lost 5 bases and J lost 5, with 16 bases in between.

Notes on this clone: The identical CDR3 is also encoded by other nucleotide sequences in the sample. The chain is built from TRBV11-2 and TRBJ2-7; D is undetermined. CDR1 SGHAT and CDR2 FQNNGV come from the germline V gene. The CDR3 length is 11 residues. V was clipped by 1 base and J by 7 bases, with 5 bases between them. The CDR3 sequence: CASSLGLEQYF. The CDR3 DNA follows: TGTGCCAGCAGCTTAGGATTAGAGCAGTACTTC.

The chain couples TRBV6-4 to TRBJ2-3, with 7 nucleotides matching TRBD2. CDR3 length equals 15 residues. CDR1 is MRHNA, CDR2 SNTAGT, per germline. With 6 bases clipped from V and 2 bases from J, the junction kept 8 bases outside the gene matches. The chain's CDR3 is CASRGRETPTDTQYF. CDR3 DNA sequence: TGTGCCAGCAGGGGGCGGGAGACCCCCACAGATACGCAGTATTTT.

The V and J genes are TRBV19 and TRBJ2-2; D ambiguous. Per the germline V gene, CDR1 is LNHDA and CDR2 is SQIVND (reference sequence). V was shortened by 5 bases and J by 4 bases, with 8 bases between the two germline ends. The CDR3 has 13 amino acids. In DNA, the CDR3 is TGTGCCAGTAGTTATATGGTCACCGGGGAGCTGTTTTTT. Encoded protein: CASSYMVTGELFF. The entire variable domain, with the rest obtained from reference TRBV19 and TRBJ2-2, is as follows: DGGITQSPKYLFRKEGQNVTLSCEQNLNHDAMYWYRQDPGQGLRLIYYSQIVNDFQKGDIAEGYSVSREKKESFPLTVTSAQKNPTAFYLCASSYMVTGELFFGEGSRLTVL.

On this clone itself: A read error may account for a junction end that differs from germline. The chain is built from TRBV7-2 and TRBJ2-5, with D perhaps TRBD2 (5 bases). This CDR3 is 13 amino acids long. The germline V gene has CDR1 SGHTA and CDR2 FQGNSA. The CDR3 loop is CAISLWEKETQYF. The CDR3 DNA is TGTGCCATCAGCTTGTGGGAGAAAGAGACCCAGTACTTC.

V and J are TRBV2 and TRBJ2-3; weak D call: TRBD2 (5 bases). The germline V gene encodes CDR1 SNHLY and CDR2 FYNNEI. V was clipped by 5 bases and J by 1 base, with 13 bases between them. This CDR3 has 15 residues. CDR3 bases: TGTGCCAGCAGTTACGGGATAGTTGGCACAGATACGCAGTATTTT. Its protein product is CASSYGIVGTDTQYF.

In the case of this clone: Additional DNA sequences in this sample encode the identical CDR3. The rearrangement joins TRBV10-3 to TRBJ1-5, with a possible D match to TRBD1 (6 bases). CDR3 size: 15 residues. The V gene's germline CDR1 is ENHRY and CDR2 SYGVKD. The germline V and J ends were trimmed by 2 bases and 0 bases, with 8 bases remaining between them. The CDR3 is CAISETGASNQPQHF. In DNA form, the CDR3 reads TGTGCCATCAGTGAGACGGGGGCTAGCAATCAGCCCCAGCATTTT.

V gene TRBV6-6 combines with J gene TRBJ2-3; 11 nucleotides align to TRBD1. This CDR3 spans 16 amino acids. Germline lookup yields CDR1 MNHNY and CDR2 SVGAGI (reference sequence). With 4 bases clipped from V and 6 bases from J, the junction kept 9 bases outside the gene matches. The CDR3 reads CASSSTGTGGADTQYF. CDR3 nucleotides: TGTGCCAGCAGTTCAACAGGGACAGGGGGAGCGGATACGCAGTATTTT.

CDR3 in amino acids: CASSSDGEAFF. The CDR3 nucleotides read TGTGCCAGCAGCTCCGATGGTGAAGCTTTCTTT. The chain combines TRBV7-9 with TRBJ1-1, with D uncertain. The CDR3 totals 11 residues. The V end lost 4 bases, the J end lost 7 bases, and 7 bases lay between the germline ends. Per germline, CDR1 SEHNR and CDR2 FQNEAQ (reference sequence). The complete variable domain, with remaining parts taken from reference TRBV7-9 and TRBJ1-1, reads DTGVSQNPRHKITKRGQNVTFRCDPISEHNRLYWYRQTLGQGPEFLTYFQNEAQLEKSRLLSDRFSAERPKGSFSTLEIQRTEQGDSAMYLCASSSDGEAFFGQGTRLTVV.

The chain employs TRBV10-2 and TRBJ1-1; TRBD1 aligns across 7 bases. Germline-derived CDR1 and CDR2 are WSHSY and SAAADI. The CDR3 is 15 amino acids. The V segment lost 2 bases and the J segment 0 bases; nucleotides outside the gene matches: 3. The DNA of the CDR3 is TGCGCCAGCAGTGAGGGGGGACAGCTGAACACTGAAGCTTTCTTT. Amino acids: CASSEGGQLNTEAFF.